This is a list of T cell receptor beta chains from one sample in a study of T cells after yellow fever vaccination. TCRdb used MiXCR to reprocess the 5' RACE reads, holding one entry per CDR3 protein. Counted here are hundreds of thousands of distinct CDR3 sequences, around 17% occurring once; the ten biggest clones make up 15% to 20%. The specimen comprised PBMCs, sampled about 5 days after the first yellow fever vaccination. These receptors all come from a man between 18 and 35 years old who received the YFV17D yellow fever vaccine. CDR3s include the opening cysteine and the closing phenylalanine or tryptophan. D genes are given only for firm matches. Size is omitted from some rows. Given values are once, few, many or a class for expanded clones.

clone_size,j_call,v_call,d_call,cdr3_aa,cdr3_nt
.,TRBJ1-5,TRBV20-1,TRBD1,CSATGALNQPQHF,TGCAGTGCCACAGGGGCTCTCAATCAGCCCCAGCATTTT
.,TRBJ2-5,TRBV4-1,.,CASSQEGRLVGETQYF,TGCGCCAGCAGCCAAGAGGGTAGACTAGTAGGGGAGACCCAGTACTTC
few,TRBJ2-3,TRBV6-5,.,CASRRGRRSTDTQYF,TGTGCCAGCAGACGTGGACGGAGATCCACAGATACGCAGTATTTT
few,TRBJ2-1,TRBV27,TRBD2,CASTFHGGAGNEQFF,TGTGCCAGCACCTTCCACGGGGGGGCCGGGAATGAGCAGTTCTTC
.,TRBJ2-1,TRBV24-1,.,CATSDGSNNEQFF,TGTGCCACCAGTGACGGCAGCAACAATGAGCAGTTCTTC
.,TRBJ2-3,TRBV20-1,.,CSARRPDTQYF,TGCAGTGCTAGACGACCAGATACGCAGTATTTT
.,TRBJ2-1,TRBV24-1,TRBD2,CATSDRSGGALGDEQFF,TGTGCCACCAGTGACCGTAGCGGGGGGGCGTTGGGGGATGAGCAGTTCTTC
few,TRBJ2-2,TRBV20-1,.,CSASSGLAGELFF,TGCAGTGCTTCTTCAGGGCTAGCCGGGGAGCTGTTTTTT
.,TRBJ2-1,TRBV5-4,TRBD2,CASSLRGGLHNEQFF,TGTGCCAGCAGCTTGCGCGGGGGGCTCCACAATGAGCAGTTCTTC
.,TRBJ2-5,TRBV10-3,TRBD2,CAISLLAGVYETQYF,TGTGCCATCAGTCTCTTAGCGGGGGTTTACGAGACCCAGTACTTC
.,TRBJ2-5,TRBV12-3/TRBV12-4,TRBD1,CASSLGTGGASSVQETQYF,TGTGCCAGCAGTTTAGGGACAGGGGGCGCTTCCTCCGTCCAAGAGACCCAGTACTTC
many,TRBJ2-1,TRBV19,TRBD2,CASSIPGLGHNEQFF,TGTGCCAGTAGTATACCGGGACTAGGCCACAATGAGCAGTTCTTC
.,TRBJ2-5,TRBV5-1,.,CASSARDHRGLETQYF,TGCGCCAGCAGCGCCCGGGACCATAGGGGGTTAGAGACCCAGTACTTC
.,TRBJ2-2,TRBV24-1,TRBD2,CATSGTSGRPTGELFF,TGTGCCACCAGTGGAACTAGCGGGCGTCCCACCGGGGAGCTGTTTTTT
.,TRBJ1-1,TRBV5-6,.,CASRIVGGSGTEAFF,TGTGCCAGCAGGATAGTCGGAGGGTCGGGAACTGAAGCTTTCTTT
.,TRBJ2-1,TRBV7-2,TRBD1,CASSLPTGDFEQFF,TGTGCCAGCAGCTTACCTACAGGGGATTTCGAGCAGTTCTTC
.,TRBJ1-2,TRBV27,TRBD1,CASSLSWTGETYGYTF,TGTGCCAGCAGTTTATCGTGGACAGGAGAAACTTATGGCTACACCTTC
.,TRBJ1-6,TRBV10-3,.,CAISRTDDSPLHF,TGTGCCATCTCTCGGACAGACGATTCACCCCTCCACTTT
.,TRBJ2-5,TRBV5-1,TRBD2,CASSFVAGASQETQYF,TGCGCCAGCAGCTTCGTAGCGGGGGCGTCCCAAGAGACCCAGTACTTC
many,TRBJ2-3,TRBV7-6,.,CASSMTGGTDTQYF,TGTGCCAGCAGTATGACAGGCGGCACAGATACGCAGTATTTT
.,TRBJ2-3,TRBV19,TRBD2,CASSVDSGGIGTDTQYF,TGTGCCAGTAGCGTAGACAGCGGGGGGATTGGCACAGATACGCAGTATTTT
.,TRBJ2-5,TRBV29-1,TRBD2,CSVEDGRGAWETQYF,TGCAGCGTTGAAGATGGGCGGGGGGCCTGGGAGACCCAGTACTTC
.,TRBJ2-3,TRBV6-6,.,CASTPPGTDTQYF,TGTGCCAGCACCCCACCAGGGACCGATACGCAGTATTTT
few,TRBJ1-2,TRBV6-5,.,CASSYSGPGSVTYYGYTF,TGTGCCAGCAGTTACTCTGGGCCCGGTTCAGTCACCTACTATGGCTACACCTTC
.,TRBJ2-1,TRBV18,.,CASSRLLLAGYNEQFF,TGTGCCAGCTCACGACTGTTGTTGGCGGGGTACAATGAGCAGTTCTTC
.,TRBJ2-3,TRBV4-1,.,CASSQTGWRRGTDTQYF,TGCGCCAGCAGCCAGACGGGGTGGCGGCGGGGCACAGATACGCAGTATTTT
.,TRBJ1-2,TRBV7-3,TRBD1,CASRRDRGGGYTF,TGTGCCAGCAGGAGGGACAGGGGCGGCGGCTACACCTTC
few,TRBJ2-1,TRBV4-1,.,CASSQYPRADNEQFF,TGCGCCAGCAGCCAATATCCGAGGGCCGACAATGAGCAGTTCTTC
once,TRBJ2-3,TRBV6-1,TRBD1,CASRDGQGMSDTQYF,TGTGCCAGCAGAGACGGACAGGGGATGTCAGATACGCAGTATTTT
once,TRBJ2-5,TRBV7-9,.,CASSLLAPRETQYF,TGTGCCAGCAGCTTATTGGCCCCAAGAGAGACCCAGTACTTC
.,TRBJ2-3,TRBV18,.,CASSPGMGDTQYF,TGTGCCAGCTCACCTGGCATGGGGGATACGCAGTATTTT
.,TRBJ2-3,TRBV5-5,.,CASSFRMGDTQYF,TGTGCCAGCAGCTTTAGGATGGGAGATACGCAGTATTTT
.,TRBJ2-6,TRBV7-2,.,CASSLVSGASGANVLTF,TGTGCCAGCAGCTTAGTAAGTGGGGCCTCCGGGGCCAACGTCCTGACTTTC
few,TRBJ2-5,TRBV6-5,TRBD1,CASSYLRTGGNQETQYF,TGTGCCAGCAGTTACCTCAGGACAGGGGGTAATCAAGAGACCCAGTACTTC
.,TRBJ2-1,TRBV6-1,TRBD2,CASSEVWGGYNEQFF,TGTGCCAGCAGTGAAGTGTGGGGGGGCTACAATGAGCAGTTCTTC
few,TRBJ2-7,TRBV28,.,CASSSRLGSPYEQYF,TGTGCCAGCAGTTCCCGCCTCGGGAGCCCCTACGAGCAGTACTTC
few,TRBJ1-2,TRBV12-3/TRBV12-4,.,CASSPNGLNYGYTF,TGTGCCAGCAGTCCAAATGGACTTAACTATGGCTACACCTTC
.,TRBJ2-1,TRBV20-1,.,CSAGRRGGDEQFF,TGCAGTGCTGGACGAAGGGGGGGAGATGAGCAGTTCTTC
few,TRBJ2-7,TRBV7-6,.,CASSLGSANEQYF,TGTGCCAGCAGCTTAGGTTCCGCCAACGAGCAGTACTTC
.,TRBJ2-2,TRBV7-9,.,CASSKSTGNTGELFF,TGTGCCAGCAGCAAGAGTACAGGGAACACCGGGGAGCTGTTTTTT
once,TRBJ1-1,TRBV4-1,TRBD1,CASSQTGGHEAFF,TGCGCCAGCAGCCAGACAGGGGGCCATGAAGCTTTCTTT